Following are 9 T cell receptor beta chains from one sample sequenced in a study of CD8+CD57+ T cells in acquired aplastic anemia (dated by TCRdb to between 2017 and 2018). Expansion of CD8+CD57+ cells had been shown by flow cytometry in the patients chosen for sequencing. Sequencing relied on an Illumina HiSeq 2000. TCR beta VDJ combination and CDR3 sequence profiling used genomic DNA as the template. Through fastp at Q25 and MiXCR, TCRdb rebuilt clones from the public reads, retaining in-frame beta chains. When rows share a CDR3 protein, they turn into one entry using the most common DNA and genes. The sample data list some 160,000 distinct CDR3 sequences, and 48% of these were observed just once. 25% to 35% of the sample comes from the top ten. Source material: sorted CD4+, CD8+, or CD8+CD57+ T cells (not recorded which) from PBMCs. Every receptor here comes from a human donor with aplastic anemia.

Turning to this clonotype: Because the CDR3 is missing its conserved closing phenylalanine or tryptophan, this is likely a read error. DNA of the CDR3: TGTGCCAGCAGTTTCCCTAACACTGAAGCTTTCCTT. Amino acids: CASSFPNTEAFL. The chain employs TRBV27 and TRBJ1-1; unclear D gene. Germline V gene lookup returns CDR1 MNHEY and CDR2 SMNVEV (reference sequence). V was pared by 3 bases and J by 2 bases, with 4 bases between. The CDR3 loop spans 12 amino acids.

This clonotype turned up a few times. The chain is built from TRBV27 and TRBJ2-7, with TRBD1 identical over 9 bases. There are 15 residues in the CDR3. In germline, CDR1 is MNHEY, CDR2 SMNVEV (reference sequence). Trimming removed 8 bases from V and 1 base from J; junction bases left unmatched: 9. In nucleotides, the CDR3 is TGTGCCAGCGGGGGGACAGGGATTGTGTCCTACGAGCAGTACTTC. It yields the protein CASGGTGIVSYEQYF.

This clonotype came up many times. The CDR3 DNA reads TGTGCCAGCAGCTTAGCGGACGTGGGGGGTCAAGGAAAACTGTTTTTT. Translation gives CASSLADVGGQGKLFF. The V call is TRBV7-9, the J call TRBJ1-4, with D tentatively TRBD1 (5 bases). From germline, CDR1 is SEHNR and CDR2 FQNEAQ (reference sequence). This CDR3 comprises 16 residues. V was shortened by 0 bases and J by 10 bases, with 18 bases between the two germline ends.

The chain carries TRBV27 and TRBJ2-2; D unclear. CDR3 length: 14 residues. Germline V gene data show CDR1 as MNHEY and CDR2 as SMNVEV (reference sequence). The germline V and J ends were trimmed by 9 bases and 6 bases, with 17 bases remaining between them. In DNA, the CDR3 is TGTGCCAGTTCTACTACACCCGGGTCCGGGGAGCTGTTTTTT. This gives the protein CASSTTPGSGELFF.

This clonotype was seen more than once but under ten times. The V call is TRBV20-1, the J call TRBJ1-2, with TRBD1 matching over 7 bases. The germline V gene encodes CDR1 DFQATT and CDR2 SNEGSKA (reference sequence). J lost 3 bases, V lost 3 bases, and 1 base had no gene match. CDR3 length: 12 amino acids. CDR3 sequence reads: CSASDRDYGYTF. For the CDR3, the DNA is TGCAGTGCTAGTGACAGGGACTATGGCTACACCTTC.

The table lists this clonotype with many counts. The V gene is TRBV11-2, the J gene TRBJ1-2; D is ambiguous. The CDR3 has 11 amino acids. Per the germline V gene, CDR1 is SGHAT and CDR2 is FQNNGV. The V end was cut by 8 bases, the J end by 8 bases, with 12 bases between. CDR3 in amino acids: CASRGGYGYTF. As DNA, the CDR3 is TGTGCCAGCCGGGGAGGGTACGGCTACACCTTC.

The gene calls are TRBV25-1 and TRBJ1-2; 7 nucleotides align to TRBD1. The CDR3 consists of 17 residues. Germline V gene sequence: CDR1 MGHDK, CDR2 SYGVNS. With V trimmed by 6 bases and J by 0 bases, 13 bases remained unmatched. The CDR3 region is CASSHGPTGAANYGYTF. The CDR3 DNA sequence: TGTGCCAGCAGCCACGGGCCCACAGGGGCCGCTAACTATGGCTACACCTTC.

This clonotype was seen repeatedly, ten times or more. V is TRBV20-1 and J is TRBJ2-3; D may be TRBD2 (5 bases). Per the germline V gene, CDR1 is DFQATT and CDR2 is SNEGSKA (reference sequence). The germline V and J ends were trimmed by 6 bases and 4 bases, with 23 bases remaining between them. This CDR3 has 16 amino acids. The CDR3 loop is CSASSAERSIPDTQYF. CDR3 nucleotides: TGCAGTGCCTCCTCCGCGGAGCGGTCGATACCAGATACGCAGTATTTT.

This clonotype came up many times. The CDR3 reads CASSVDQGTSGANVLTF. The CDR3 DNA sequence: TGTGCCAGCAGCGTAGACCAGGGTACTTCTGGGGCCAACGTCCTGACTTTC. The gene calls are TRBV9 and TRBJ2-6, with D possibly matching TRBD1 (5 bases). Germline CDR1 and CDR2: SGDLS and YYNGEE. V was cut by 0 bases and J by 1 base, with 11 bases left in between. CDR3 length: 17 amino acids.